These 29 T cell receptor beta chains were sequenced from one sample in a study of T cell responses to AZD1222 COVID-19 vaccine. Some clones are missing from TCRdb's copy, which holds only in-frame ones; the method was immunoSEQ multiplex PCR. This table has 130,000 to 150,000 clones, under 95% appearing once. Specimen: peripheral blood, collected on day 0 of AZD1222 vaccination. The source of these receptors is an adult in good health.

The chain has TRBV11-3 and TRBJ2-5; tentatively, D is TRBD2 (5 bases). CDR1 and CDR2 from the germline V gene are SGHNT and YENEEA. The CDR3 length is 14 residues. The germline V and J ends were trimmed by 5 bases and 2 bases, with 12 bases remaining between them. DNA of the CDR3: TGTGCCAGCAGCACCGGGATCTTTCAAGAGACCCAGTACTTC. This sequence encodes CASSTGIFQETQYF. The full variable domain, in which reference TRBV11-3 and TRBJ2-5 provide the parts outside the CDR3, is EAGVVQSPRYKIIEKKQPVAFWCNPISGHNTLYWYLQNLGQGPELLIRYENEEAVDDSQLPKDRFSAERLKGVDSTLKIQPAELGDSAVYLCASSTGIFQETQYFGPGTRLLVL.

The chain uses TRBV5-1 and TRBJ2-7; 7 bases map to TRBD2. This CDR3 contains 15 residues. Looked up from germline, CDR1 is SGHRS and CDR2 is YFSETQ. J lost 2 bases, V lost 0 bases, and 5 bases had no gene match. The CDR3 coding sequence is TGCGCCAGCAGCTTGGCGGGAGGTATTCCCTACGAGCAGTACTTC. Amino acids: CASSLAGGIPYEQYF.

The V and J genes are TRBV18 and TRBJ1-2; no reliable D call. V lost 3 bases to trimming and J lost 4 bases, with 12 bases between them. From germline, CDR1 is KGHSH and CDR2 LQKENI. The CDR3 contains 14 residues. The CDR3 sequence: CASSPPGQPYGYTF. The DNA of the CDR3 is TGTGCCAGCTCACCGCCCGGGCAGCCCTATGGCTACACCTTC. Based on the CDR3 plus reference TRBV18 and TRBJ1-2, the full variable domain is NAGVMQNPRHLVRRRGQEARLRCSPMKGHSHVYWYRQLPEEGLKFMVYLQKENIIDESGMPKERFSAEFPKEGPSILRIQQVVRGDSAAYFCASSPPGQPYGYTFGSGTRLTVV.

This chain connects TRBV5-6 to TRBJ2-1; 10 nucleotides line up with TRBD1. The CDR3 runs 17 residues. Per germline, CDR1 SGHDT and CDR2 YYEEEE. V gave up 2 bases and J gave up 10 bases; unmatched junction bases: 15. The CDR3 region has the DNA TGTGCCAGCAGCTTATATGGGTGGGACAGGGGTAGGAAGGAGCAGTTCTTC. Translation gives CASSLYGWDRGRKEQFF.

The chain employs TRBV19 and TRBJ1-6; D is ambiguous. The V gene's germline CDR1 is LNHDA and CDR2 SQIVND (reference sequence). The CDR3 has 12 residues. V lost 8 bases, J lost 10 bases, and 12 bases lay in between. The CDR3 reads CASGLLGSPLHF. The CDR3 DNA reads as TGTGCCAGTGGACTTCTAGGATCACCCCTCCACTTT.

This chain uses TRBV7-6 with TRBJ2-1; D is possibly TRBD1 or TRBD2 (5 bases each). Germline V gene sequence: CDR1 SGHVS, CDR2 FNYEAQ. The germline V and J ends were trimmed by 4 bases and 3 bases, with 16 bases remaining between them. This CDR3 is built from 16 residues. Here the CDR3 reads CASSSTRDRSYNEQFF. CDR3 nucleotide sequence: TGTGCCAGCAGCTCAACCCGGGACCGAAGCTACAATGAGCAGTTCTTC.

The V call is TRBV6-1, the J call TRBJ2-7, with a possible D match to TRBD1 (6 bases). There are 15 residues in the CDR3. Germline V gene data show CDR1 as MNHNS and CDR2 as SASEGT. V lost 2 bases to trimming and J lost 1 base, with 12 bases between them. CDR3 sequence reads: CASSERGDTSYEQYF. The CDR3 coding sequence is TGTGCCAGCAGTGAACGTGGGGACACTTCCTACGAGCAGTACTTC.

V usage is TRBV5-1 and J usage is TRBJ2-3, with a weak D call TRBD1 (5 bases). CDR1 is SGHRS, CDR2 YFSETQ, per germline. The CDR3 is 16 residues long. Trimming stripped 2 bases from V and 6 bases from J, with 19 bases between. The CDR3 DNA reads TGCGCCAGCAGCTTAGTTAGCTCAGGGTCCAGGGATACGCAGTATTTT. Protein sequence: CASSLVSSGSRDTQYF.

This rearrangement joins TRBV3-1 (or the pseudogene TRBV3-2) to TRBJ1-1; 9 nucleotides agree with TRBD1. The CDR3 totals 17 residues. Germline V gives CDR1 LGHDT, CDR2 YNNKEL (reference sequence). The ends lost 6 bases at V and 6 bases at J; junction bases unmatched: 17. This chain's CDR3 is CASSDSEDRGRKAEAFF. As DNA, the CDR3 is TGTGCCAGCAGTGATAGTGAGGACAGGGGTAGGAAGGCTGAAGCTTTCTTT.

The chain links TRBV11-3 to TRBJ2-1, with a tentative D call TRBD2 (6 bases). CDR3 length equals 18 residues. CDR1 and CDR2 from the germline V gene are SGHNT and YENEEA. Deletions cut 4 bases from V and 3 bases from J, with 22 bases between. Here the CDR3 DNA reads TGTGCCAGCAGCTCCCCGTGGAGGGCTAGCGAGCACTACAATGAGCAGTTCTTC. Protein sequence: CASSSPWRASEHYNEQFF.

The genes are TRBV19 and TRBJ1-4, with D uncertain. Germline V gene data show CDR1 as LNHDA and CDR2 as SQIVND (reference sequence). This CDR3 comprises 14 residues. V shed 7 bases and J shed 4 bases, with 13 bases lying between them. CDR3 nucleotide sequence: TGTGCCAGTAAGGGCGGCCGTTTTAATGAAAAACTGTTTTTT. Protein sequence: CASKGGRFNEKLFF.

This clone has a single count. Here the CDR3 DNA reads TGTGCCAGCAGCTTAACACCAGGGACCCCCCCGGGCGCAGATACGCAGTATTTT. It codes for CASSLTPGTPPGADTQYF. The rearrangement joins TRBV27 to TRBJ2-3, with D possibly being TRBD1 or TRBD2 (5 bases each). The CDR3 is 18 residues long. The V end lost 6 bases, the J end lost 4 bases, and 26 bases lay between the germline ends. CDR1 and CDR2 (germline): MNHEY, SMNVEV (reference sequence).

Written as DNA, the CDR3 is TGTGCCAGCAGCCAAGAGGGGGGGCAGGATACGCAGTATTTT. Translated, it gives CASSQEGGQDTQYF. This sequence joins TRBV3-1 (or the pseudogene TRBV3-2) and TRBJ2-3; tentative D call: TRBD2 (7 bases). This CDR3 spans 14 amino acids. V lost 0 bases, J lost 6 bases, and 10 bases lay in between. Looked up from germline, CDR1 is LGHDT and CDR2 is YNNKEL (reference sequence).

This chain connects TRBV2 to TRBJ1-1; the D gene is possibly TRBD1 (5 bases). CDR3 length: 12 residues. Trimming took 8 bases from V and 2 from J, leaving 9 bases between them. Germline V gene lookup returns CDR1 SNHLY and CDR2 FYNNEI. The CDR3 DNA is TGTGCCAGCCACAGGCAAAACACTGAAGCTTTCTTT. It specifies CASHRQNTEAFF.

The chain combines TRBV19 with TRBJ1-2, with D hard to call. CDR3 size: 14 residues. The V end was cut by 8 bases, the J end by 8 bases, with 21 bases between. Germline V gene lookup returns CDR1 LNHDA and CDR2 SQIVND (reference sequence). The CDR3 protein is CASHLGVNLFGYTF. The CDR3 nucleotides read TGTGCCAGTCACCTTGGAGTCAATCTCTTCGGCTACACCTTC.

This chain joins TRBV7-3 and TRBJ2-3; D remains unclear. CDR3 size: 13 residues. The germline V and J ends were trimmed by 8 bases and 7 bases, with 16 bases remaining between them. The germline CDR1 and CDR2 sequences are SGHTA and FQGTGA. The CDR3 is CASGSSAGNTQYF. The CDR3 coding sequence is TGTGCCAGCGGATCATCCGCCGGTAATACGCAGTATTTT.

For the CDR3, the DNA is TGTGCCAGCAGCTTAGTAACAGGCGGAAACACCATATATTTT. Protein: CASSLVTGGNTIYF. The rearrangement links TRBV7-9 to TRBJ1-3; tentative D call: TRBD1 (5 bases). The CDR3 is made up of 14 amino acids. Trimming shortened V by 1 base and J by 4 bases, and 8 bases separated the two germline ends. Per the germline V gene, CDR1 is SEHNR and CDR2 is FQNEAQ (reference sequence).

The table lists this clone with a count of one. J is TRBJ2-3 and V is TRBV20-1; D may be TRBD2 (5 bases). This CDR3 region has 11 residues. Germline assignment: CDR1 DFQATT and CDR2 SNEGSKA (reference sequence). The CDR3 sequence: CSRFSGDTQYF. The CDR3 nucleotides read TGCAGCAGATTCAGCGGAGATACGCAGTATTTT.

The V call is TRBV28, the J call TRBJ1-6; TRBD1 matches 8 bases. Per germline, CDR1 MDHEN and CDR2 SYDVKM. This CDR3 is built from 16 residues. With 6 bases clipped from V and 0 bases from J, the junction kept 4 bases outside the gene matches. CDR3 region: CASRTGARSYNSPLHF. In DNA form, the CDR3 reads TGTGCCAGCAGGACAGGGGCCCGCTCCTATAATTCACCCCTCCACTTT.

In DNA form, the CDR3 reads TGTGCCAGCAGCCAGTATAACGGCCCCCGTGATACGCAGTATTTT. Encoded protein: CASSQYNGPRDTQYF. This chain connects TRBV4-2 to TRBJ2-3; D is undetermined. Germline values: CDR1 LGHNA, CDR2 YNFKEQ. The CDR3 contains 15 residues. Trimming pared 3 bases from V and 6 bases from J, leaving 16 bases between.

The V call is TRBV30, the J call TRBJ2-7; tentatively, D is TRBD2 (5 bases). V was pared by 0 bases and J by 3 bases, with 9 bases between. Looked up from germline, CDR1 is GTSNPN and CDR2 is SVGIG (reference sequence). The CDR3 loop spans 13 amino acids. Written as DNA, the CDR3 is TGTGCCTGGAGTGTATCCGGGATCTACGAGCAGTACTTC. Translation gives CAWSVSGIYEQYF.

The chain has TRBV6-5 and TRBJ1-2; tentatively, D is TRBD1 (6 bases). Trimming took off 2 bases at V and 4 bases at J, with 14 bases between the two ends. The CDR3 contains 15 residues. Looked up from germline, CDR1 is MNHEY and CDR2 is SVGAGI. The CDR3 loop reads CASSYPAGEGYGYTF. As DNA, the CDR3 is TGTGCCAGCAGTTACCCGGCAGGGGAAGGCTATGGCTACACCTTC.

The chain combines TRBV21-1 with TRBJ2-1. TRBV21-1 is designated a pseudogene. This CDR3 is built from 21 residues. The CDR3 protein is CASSNPARAALPNSSYNEQFF. The DNA for the CDR3 is TGTGCCAGCAGCAACCCGGCACGGGCAGCCTTACCGAATAGCTCCTACAATGAGCAGTTCTTC.

V gene TRBV28 combines with J gene TRBJ2-7, with 8 bases that match TRBD2. V shed 6 bases, J shed 3 bases, and the junction held 7 bases outside the gene matches. Looked up from germline, CDR1 is MDHEN and CDR2 is SYDVKM. The CDR3 is 14 residues long. CDR3 sequence (DNA): TGTGCCAGCAGCCCTTTAGCGGGATACTACGAGCAGTACTTC. This translates into CASSPLAGYYEQYF.

The chain uses TRBV9 and TRBJ1-5; D may be TRBD1 (6 bases). Between the trimmed V and J ends, which lost 4 bases and 1 base, there was a span of 12 bases. CDR3 length equals 15 residues. Germline CDR1 and CDR2: SGDLS and YYNGEE. The CDR3 reads CASSIAGTSNQPQHF. The CDR3 DNA follows: TGTGCCAGCAGCATCGCCGGGACAAGCAATCAGCCCCAGCATTTT.

The chain combines TRBV11-3 with TRBJ2-3; D is undetermined. CDR1 is SGHNT and CDR2 is YENEEA in the germline V gene. V was cut by 5 bases and J by 6 bases, with 15 bases left in between. This CDR3 is 14 amino acids long. Here the CDR3 DNA reads TGTGCCAGCAGCCTCATGTCGGCTGACGATACGCAGTATTTT. Translated: CASSLMSADDTQYF.

This rearrangement joins TRBV19 to TRBJ1-1; D gene ambiguous. This CDR3 region has 13 residues. Trimming pared 4 bases from V and 1 base from J, leaving 7 bases between. Germline loops: CDR1 LNHDA, CDR2 SQIVND (reference sequence). CDR3 nucleotide sequence: TGTGCCAGTAGTACTCGACAGAACACTGAAGCTTTCTTT. It specifies CASSTRQNTEAFF. Full variable domain (remainder filled in from reference TRBV19 and TRBJ1-1): DGGITQSPKYLFRKEGQNVTLSCEQNLNHDAMYWYRQDPGQGLRLIYYSQIVNDFQKGDIAEGYSVSREKKESFPLTVTSAQKNPTAFYLCASSTRQNTEAFFGQGTRLTVV.

J is TRBJ1-1 and V is TRBV9, with D possibly matching TRBD1 (6 bases). Trimming stripped 3 bases from V and 1 base from J, with 10 bases between. Germline-derived CDR1 and CDR2 are SGDLS and YYNGEE. The CDR3 is 14 amino acids. CDR3 DNA sequence: TGTGCCAGCAGCGCGGGACAAACGAACACTGAAGCTTTCTTT. Translating it yields CASSAGQTNTEAFF.

The J gene is TRBJ2-1, the V gene TRBV11-3, with D maybe TRBD2 (5 bases). The germline CDR1 and CDR2 sequences are SGHNT and YENEEA. Trimming cost V 1 base and J 0 bases, with 13 bases left between them. There are 17 residues in the CDR3. The CDR3 protein is CASSLVLGDSSYNEQFF. The DNA of the CDR3 is TGTGCCAGCAGCTTAGTGTTGGGAGATAGCTCCTACAATGAGCAGTTCTTC.